What follows are 10 T cell receptor beta chains derived from one specimen sequenced in a study of tumor-infiltrating lymphocytes in primary liver carcinoma. Co-extraction of both nucleic acids (RNA and DNA) used about 20-34 mg of unsorted bulk tissue. Starting material of 500 ng total RNA yielded TCR beta cDNA via a constant-region primer. The TCR beta library was amplified through three nested multiplex PCR rounds in a modified ARM-PCR procedure. A C-beta reverse primer and TRBV1-TRBV30 forward primers served in each of the first two PCR rounds, at 9 to 11 cycles apiece. TCRdb re-called the multiplex PCR reads through MiXCR, storing one row per CDR3 protein. The sample lists 25,000 to 30,000 distinct CDR3 sequences; over 60% were seen once. Specimen: liver tumor tissue from sampling region 3. Subset given: tumor region T3, left-lateral pole. The source of these receptors is a middle-aged man with primary liver carcinoma and hepatitis B virus infection.

In regard to this clonotype: The final CDR3 position lacks the conserved phenylalanine or tryptophan, pointing to a likely read error. The genes are TRBV11-2 and TRBJ2-5, with D unclear. CDR1 is SGHAT and CDR2 is FQNNGV in the germline V gene. V was trimmed by 7 bases and J by 1 base, leaving 16 bases between them. CDR3 length: 15 amino acids. The CDR3 DNA reads as TGTGCCAGCAACTTCCTATCAGGAGTCCAAGAGACCCAGTACATC. Translating it yields CASNFLSGVQETQYI.

As concerns this clonotype: This may stem from a read error, because a much larger clone lies one nucleotide away. The conserved closing phenylalanine or tryptophan is absent in this CDR3, likely reflecting a read error. V is TRBV5-6 and J is TRBJ1-5, with 9 bases lining up with TRBD1. The CDR3 is made up of 14 amino acids. Germline values: CDR1 SGHDT, CDR2 YYEEEE. Here the CDR3 reads CANSTGGSNQPQHS. The CDR3 DNA reads as TGTGCCAACAGCACAGGGGGCAGCAATCAGCCCCAGCATTCT.

The sample holds one count of this clonotype. The chain has TRBV5-5 and TRBJ2-1; D may be TRBD2 (6 bases). Germline lookup yields CDR1 SGHKS and CDR2 YYEKEE (reference sequence). The CDR3 has 15 residues. V gave up 8 bases and J gave up 1 base, with 16 bases separating them. The CDR3 sequence is CASSPGGDSYNEQFF. CDR3 DNA: TGTGCCAGTAGCCCTGGAGGGGATTCCTACAATGAGCAGTTCTTC.

Comments on this clonotype: Lacking the conserved final phenylalanine or tryptophan, this CDR3 likely reflects a read error. The J gene is TRBJ1-5, the V gene TRBV10-3; D is undetermined. Germline CDR1 reads ENHRY; CDR2 reads SYGVKD. The CDR3 sequence is 14 residues long. This CDR3 reads CDISEYEGHQAQHI. CDR3 bases: TGTGACATCAGTGAATATGAGGGCCATCAGGCCCAGCATATT.

This clonotype was counted between two and nine times. One end of the junction fails to match germline, which may point to a read error. V usage is TRBV5-1 and J usage is TRBJ1-1, with 8 bases aligning to TRBD1. Germline values: CDR1 SGHRS, CDR2 YFSETQ. This CDR3 is 16 amino acids long. CDR3 amino acids: CTSSVWDRNMNTEAFF. CDR3 nucleotide sequence: TGCACCAGCAGCGTATGGGACAGGAACATGAACACTGAAGCTTTCTTT.

This clonotype was seen a single time. Compared with germline, one end of the junction differs, possibly owing to a read error. The chain joins TRBV13 to TRBJ2-7, with TRBD2 as a possible D gene (5 bases). Germline loops: CDR1 PRHDT, CDR2 FYEKMQ (reference sequence). The CDR3 covers 14 residues. The CDR3 DNA reads as TGTGCCAACAGCTTGACTAACGGCTCCTACGAGCAGTACTTC. It encodes CANSLTNGSYEQYF.

The rearrangement uses TRBV25-1 and TRBJ2-5; the D gene could be TRBD1 or TRBD2 (6 bases each). The germline CDR1 and CDR2 sequences are MGHDK and SYGVNS. Trimming shortened V by 0 bases and J by 11 bases, and 19 bases separated the two germline ends. The CDR3 covers 15 residues. CDR3 sequence reads: CASSEYRGPQEIQYF. CDR3 in DNA: TGTGCCAGCAGTGAATATCGGGGGCCGCAAGAGATTCAGTACTTC. Complete variable domain (other parts from reference TRBV25-1 and TRBJ2-5): EADIYQTPRYLVIGTGKKITLECSQTMGHDKMYWYQQDPGMELHLIHYSYGVNSTEKGDLSSESTVSRIRTEHFPLTLESARPSHTSQYLCASSEYRGPQEIQYFGPGTRLLVL.

Points on this clonotype: The junction does not match germline at one end; this may be a read error. CDR3 in amino acids: CASRLDGFANEELLF. In DNA form, the CDR3 reads TGTGCCAGCAGGTTAGACGGGTTCGCTAATGAAGAACTGTTGTTT. The V gene is TRBV11-2, the J gene TRBJ1-4; no clear D gene. CDR3 length equals 15 residues. The germline V gene has CDR1 SGHAT and CDR2 FQNNGV.

As for this clonotype: The junction departs from germline at one end; a sequencing error may be responsible. The V and J genes are TRBV5-1 and TRBJ2-5; 10 bases fit TRBD2. The CDR3 runs 21 residues. Germline V gives CDR1 SGHRS, CDR2 YFSETQ. In nucleotides, the CDR3 is TGCGCGAGCAGCTTTGCAGCTCTAGCGGGAGAGCGTAAAGGGTTGCAAGAGACCCAGTACTTC. It is translated as CASSFAALAGERKGLQETQYF.

Only a few counts were recorded for this clonotype. A much larger clone differs by one base, so this may be a read error. The J gene is TRBJ2-6, the V gene TRBV5-1; TRBD1 matches 8 bases. Losses at the gene ends were 2 bases for V and 3 bases for J; bases not matched to a gene: 7. The germline V gene encodes CDR1 SGHRS and CDR2 YFSETQ. This CDR3 is 17 amino acids long. CDR3 amino acids: CASSFVGQGGGANVLTF. Here the CDR3 DNA reads TGCGCCAGCAGCTTCGTCGGACAGGGAGGTGGGGCCAACGTCCTGACTTTC.